Listed below are T cell receptor beta chains from one sample, sequenced in a study of response to subunit inactivated influenza vaccine. Using its own MiXCR run on the RT-PCR reads, TCRdb lists one record per CDR3 protein. The top ten clones hold around 9.9% of a sample with hundreds of thousands of distinct CDR3 sequences, less than 20% of them seen once. Source: PBMCs from blood, taken 4 to 6 days after vaccination. Source of these receptors: a man aged 50-59 years who received an inactivated influenza vaccine. Each CDR3 is given with its conserved first and last residue. D genes are given only for firm matches. Rows may omit the clone size; those that give it use once, few, many or a size class.

TRBJ2-7	TRBV20-1	NA	NA	16	TGCAGTGCTAGTACGGAGAGGGAAGGGGTTATCGACGAGCAGTACTTC	CSASTEREGVIDEQYF
TRBJ2-7	TRBV11-2	NA	NA	15	TGTGCCAGCAGCTTAGGCTCCGGTCGCTCCTACGAGCAGTACTTC	CASSLGSGRSYEQYF
TRBJ2-2	TRBV19	NA	NA	15	TGTGCCAGTAGGATGTGGGGGGCGAACACCGGGGAGCTGTTTTTT	CASRMWGANTGELFF
TRBJ1-2	TRBV25-1	NA	few	13	TGTGCCAGCAGTGAAATCGGAGGCTATGGCTACACCTTC	CASSEIGGYGYTF
TRBJ2-2	TRBV6-5	TRBD1	NA	14	TGTGCCAGCAGTAACAGGGGTGCCACCGGGGAGCTGTTTTTT	CASSNRGATGELFF
TRBJ2-5	TRBV7-8	TRBD2	NA	14	TGTGCCAGCAGACGGGGGGGGTACCAAGAGACCCAGTACTTC	CASRRGGYQETQYF
TRBJ2-5	TRBV10-3	NA	few	14	TGTGCCATCAGTGCAGCGCGGACCCAAGAGACCCAGTACTTC	CAISAARTQETQYF
TRBJ2-3	TRBV5-1	NA	NA	14	TGCGCCAGCAGCGGTTGGACTACCACAGATACGCAGTATTTT	CASSGWTTTDTQYF
TRBJ2-1	TRBV7-9	TRBD2	NA	16	TGTGCCAGCAGCTGGGCTAGCGGGGGGGCCCACTCTGAGCAGTTCTTC	CASSWASGGAHSEQFF
TRBJ2-7	TRBV9	TRBD2	once	15	TGTGCCAGCAGCGTAGTGGCTAGCGGGGCCTACGAGCAGTACTTC	CASSVVASGAYEQYF